The T cell receptor (beta chain) under discussion was sequenced for a study of CD8+CD57+ T cells in acquired aplastic anemia. Turning to the study itself: Sorted CD4+ and CD8+ cells gave an average of roughly 3.3 ug of DNA. Where healthy donors were concerned, CD4+ cells averaged about 10 million reads. Study results and caveats: Some 31 sequences, all CD8+ CDR3, were shared between patients and controls.

CDR3 and TCR beta VDJ profiling relied on genomic DNA as the template. TCRdb reprocessed the reads via MiXCR and lists one record per CDR3 protein. The sample yields about 220,000 distinct CDR3 sequences, approximately 35% seen once. Note on this clonotype: What it binds is unknown.

The germline CDR1 and CDR2 sequences are SGHRS and YFSETQ. CDR3 size: 15 residues. Trimming removed 2 bases from V and 6 bases from J; junction bases left unmatched: 7. The sequence came from a human donor in good health, serving as a control. The specimen sequenced was sorted CD4+, CD8+, or CD8+CD57+ T cells (not recorded which) from PBMCs. The rearrangement uses TRBV5-1 and TRBJ2-3, with TRBD2 matching over 9 bases. DNA of the CDR3: TGCGCCAGCAGCTTACGAGCGGGAGGAGTTGATACGCAGTATTTT. Protein: CASSLRAGGVDTQYF. The full variable domain, completed using reference TRBV5-1 and TRBJ2-3, is KAGVTQTPRYLIKTRGQQVTLSCSPISGHRSVSWYQQTPGQGLQFLFEYFSETQRNKGNFPGRFSGRQFSNSRSEMNVSTLELGDSALYLCASSLRAGGVDTQYFGPGTRLTVL.